This T cell receptor beta chain was identified during a study of T-cell reconstitution after alpha-beta-depleted transplantation in children. The TCRbeta library was prepared with unique molecular identifiers. In TCRdb, the PCR reads were re-called with MiXCR into one record per CDR3 protein. The sample has about 1,000,000 distinct CDR3 sequences, around 30% seen once. The germline CDR1 and CDR2 sequences are MNHEY and SVGEGT. This CDR3 has 14 residues. Trimming removed 5 bases at V and 11 bases at J, with 21 bases between. Sequences were derived from PBMCs, mostly from graft donor cells, sampled 360 days after TCRalphabeta/CD19-depleted stem cell transplant. The chain links TRBV6-2 or TRBV6-3 to TRBJ1-1, with D possibly matching TRBD1 (5 bases). The origin of this receptor is a boy in the first two years of life who had a stem cell transplant for SCID, so the T cells may come from the graft donor. The CDR3 sequence: CASSPPPGPGDAFF. As DNA, the CDR3 is TGTGCCAGCAGTCCCCCTCCGGGGCCGGGTGACGCTTTCTTT.